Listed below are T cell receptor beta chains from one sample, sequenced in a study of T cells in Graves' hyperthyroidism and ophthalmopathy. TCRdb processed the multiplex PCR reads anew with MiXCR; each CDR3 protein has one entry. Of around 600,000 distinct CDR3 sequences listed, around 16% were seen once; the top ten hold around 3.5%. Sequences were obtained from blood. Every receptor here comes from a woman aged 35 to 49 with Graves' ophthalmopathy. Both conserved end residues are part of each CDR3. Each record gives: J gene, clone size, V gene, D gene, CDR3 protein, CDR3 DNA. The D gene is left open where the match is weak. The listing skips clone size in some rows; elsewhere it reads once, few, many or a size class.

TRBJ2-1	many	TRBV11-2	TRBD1	CASSPPGQVQFF	TGTGCCAGCAGCCCTCCAGGACAGGTGCAGTTCTTC
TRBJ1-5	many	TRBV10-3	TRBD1	CAISRTGVDQPQHF	TGTGCCATCAGCCGGACAGGGGTAGATCAGCCCCAGCATTTT
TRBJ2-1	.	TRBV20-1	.	CSAREALYNEQFF	TGCAGTGCTAGAGAAGCTTTATACAATGAGCAGTTCTTC
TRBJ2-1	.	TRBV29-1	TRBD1	CSGADRGSDEQFF	TGCAGCGGCGCGGACAGGGGAAGCGATGAGCAGTTCTTC
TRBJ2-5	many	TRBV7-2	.	CASSLGYGSYQETQYF	TGTGCCAGCAGCTTAGGGTACGGGTCGTACCAAGAGACCCAGTACTTC
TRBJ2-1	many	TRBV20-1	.	CSARVTRVHNEQFF	TGCAGTGCTAGAGTAACCAGGGTCCACAATGAGCAGTTCTTC
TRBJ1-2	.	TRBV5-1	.	CASSFGDEGYTF	TGCGCCAGCAGCTTCGGGGATGAGGGCTACACCTTC
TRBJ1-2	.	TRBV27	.	CASSLAGSLLDFYGYTF	TGTGCCAGCAGTTTAGCGGGGTCTCTTTTGGACTTCTATGGCTACACCTTC
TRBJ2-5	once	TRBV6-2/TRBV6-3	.	CASSYPSGEGQETQYF	TGTGCCAGCAGTTACCCCTCGGGGGAAGGGCAGGAGACCCAGTACTTC
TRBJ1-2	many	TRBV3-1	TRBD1	CASSPGRTGGRNGYTF	TGTGCCAGCAGCCCTGGTCGGACAGGGGGTAGGAATGGCTACACCTTC
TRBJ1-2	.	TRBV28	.	CASNAGPNYGYTF	TGTGCCAGCAACGCAGGACCTAACTATGGCTACACCTTC
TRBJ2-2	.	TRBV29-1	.	CSVFGVTGELFF	TGCAGCGTTTTCGGGGTAACCGGGGAGCTGTTTTTT
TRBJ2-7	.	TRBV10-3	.	CAISRAGVEQYF	TGTGCCATCAGTAGGGCGGGCGTCGAGCAGTACTTC
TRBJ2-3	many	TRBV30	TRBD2	CAWSAGSGRLDTQYF	TGTGCCTGGAGTGCCGGTAGCGGGAGATTAGATACGCAGTATTTT
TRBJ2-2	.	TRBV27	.	CASSPYRGGRDGELFF	TGTGCCAGCAGCCCGTATCGCGGGGGCCGGGACGGGGAGCTGTTTTTT
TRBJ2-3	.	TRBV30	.	CAWKGPSTDTQYF	TGTGCCTGGAAGGGTCCTAGCACAGATACGCAGTATTTT
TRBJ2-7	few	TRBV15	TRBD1	CATSRTGGIYEQYF	TGTGCCACCAGCAGGACAGGGGGCATTTACGAGCAGTACTTC
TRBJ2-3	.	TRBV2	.	CASRVIDTQYF	TGTGCCAGCAGGGTTATAGATACGCAGTATTTT
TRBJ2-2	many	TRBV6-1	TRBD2	CASSNAGTSHTGELFF	TGTGCCAGCAGTAACGCCGGGACTAGCCACACCGGGGAGCTGTTTTTT
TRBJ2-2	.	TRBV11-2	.	CASRRGYRADTGELFF	TGTGCCAGCAGGAGGGGATACAGGGCGGACACCGGGGAGCTGTTTTTT
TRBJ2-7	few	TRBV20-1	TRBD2	CSASSLAGVALYEQYF	TGCAGTGCTAGTAGTTTAGCGGGAGTGGCCCTCTACGAGCAGTACTTC
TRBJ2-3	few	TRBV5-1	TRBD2	CASRVQSSGPQQYF	TGCGCCAGCAGGGTACAATCTAGCGGGCCCCAGCAGTATTTT
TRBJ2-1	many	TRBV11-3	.	CASSLVEGGYNEQFF	TGTGCCAGCAGCTTAGTCGAGGGTGGGTACAATGAGCAGTTCTTC
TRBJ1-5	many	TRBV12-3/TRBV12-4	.	CASSFGLSPSNQPQHF	TGTGCCAGCAGTTTCGGGCTTTCCCCAAGTAATCAGCCCCAGCATTTT
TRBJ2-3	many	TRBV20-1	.	CSAPFSYSTDTQYF	TGCAGTGCTCCCTTTAGCTATAGCACAGATACGCAGTATTTT
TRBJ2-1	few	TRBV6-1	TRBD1	CASSDRGQNEQFF	TGTGCCAGCAGTGACAGGGGGCAGAATGAGCAGTTCTTC
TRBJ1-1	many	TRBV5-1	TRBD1	CASSYGQATNTEAFF	TGCGCCAGCAGCTATGGACAGGCGACCAACACTGAAGCTTTCTTT
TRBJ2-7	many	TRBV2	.	CASSGSAIAYEQYF	TGTGCCAGCAGTGGATCAGCCATAGCCTACGAGCAGTACTTC
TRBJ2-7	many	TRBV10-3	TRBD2	CAIRGGREGYEQYF	TGTGCCATCAGGGGGGGGAGGGAGGGGTACGAGCAGTACTTC
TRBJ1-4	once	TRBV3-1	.	CASSQDGAVNEKLFF	TGTGCCAGCAGCCAAGATGGGGCAGTTAATGAAAAACTGTTTTTT
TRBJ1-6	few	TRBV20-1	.	CSGQAGFVDSPLHF	TGCAGTGGACAGGCTGGTTTTGTGGATTCACCCCTCCACTTT
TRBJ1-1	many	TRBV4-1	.	CASSQEMNTEAFF	TGCGCCAGCAGCCAAGAAATGAACACTGAAGCTTTCTTT
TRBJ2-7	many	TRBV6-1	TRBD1	CASSSTYRGREQYF	TGTGCCAGCAGTAGCACTTACAGGGGCCGGGAGCAGTACTTC
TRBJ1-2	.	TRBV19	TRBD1	CASSTRDRAIGYTF	TGTGCCAGTAGTACCCGGGACAGGGCCATCGGCTACACCTTC
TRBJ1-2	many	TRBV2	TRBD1	CASRPTGANYGYTF	TGTGCCAGCAGGCCGACAGGGGCTAACTATGGCTACACCTTC
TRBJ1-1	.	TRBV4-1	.	CASSQVGGGNTEAFF	TGCGCCAGCAGCCAAGTTGGGGGGGGAAACACTGAAGCTTTCTTT
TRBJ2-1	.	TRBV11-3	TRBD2	CASSLGTSGIMPKDEQFF	TGTGCCAGCAGCTTGGGGACTAGCGGGATAATGCCTAAGGATGAGCAGTTCTTC
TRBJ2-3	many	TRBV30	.	CAWSVPQVTTQYF	TGTGCCTGGAGTGTACCACAGGTCACTACGCAGTATTTT
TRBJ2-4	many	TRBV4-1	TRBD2	CASSQRGLAGVTAKNIQYF	TGCGCCAGCAGCCAGAGGGGACTAGCGGGGGTAACGGCCAAAAACATTCAGTACTTC
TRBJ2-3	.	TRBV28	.	CASSVGTQDTQYF	TGTGCCAGCAGTGTCGGGACTCAAGATACGCAGTATTTT
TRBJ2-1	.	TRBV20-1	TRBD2	CSATSGGDYNEQFF	TGCAGTGCTACTAGCGGGGGAGATTACAATGAGCAGTTCTTC
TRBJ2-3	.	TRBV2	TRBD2	CASRDGTSGRNTQYF	TGTGCCAGCAGGGACGGGACTAGCGGGAGAAATACGCAGTATTTT
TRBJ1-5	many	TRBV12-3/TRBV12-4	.	CASSLRDGSNQPQHF	TGTGCCAGCAGTCTCCGGGACGGTAGCAATCAGCCCCAGCATTTT
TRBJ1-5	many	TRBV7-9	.	CASSLSIAGGNQPQHF	TGTGCCAGCAGCTTATCGATTGCAGGGGGCAATCAGCCCCAGCATTTT
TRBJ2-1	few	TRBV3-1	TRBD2	CAGSQELAGQFF	TGTGCCGGCAGCCAAGAACTAGCGGGGCAGTTCTTC
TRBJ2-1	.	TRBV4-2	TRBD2	CASSQPAGVGNEQFF	TGTGCCAGCAGCCAACCAGCGGGAGTAGGAAATGAGCAGTTCTTC
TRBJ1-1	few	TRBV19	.	CASIKGAAVNTEAFF	TGTGCCAGTATAAAGGGTGCAGCTGTAAACACTGAAGCTTTCTTT
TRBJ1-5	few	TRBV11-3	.	CASRILPLSPPYSNQPQHF	TGTGCCAGCAGGATCCTACCTCTTTCCCCCCCATATAGCAATCAGCCCCAGCATTTT
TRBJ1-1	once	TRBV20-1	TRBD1	CSATGTGGFAEAFF	TGCAGTGCTACCGGGACAGGGGGGTTCGCTGAAGCTTTCTTT